What follows are 22 T cell receptor beta chains derived from one specimen sequenced in a study of beta chain features in type 1 diabetes. These receptors' antigens are unknown. Study results and caveats: Researchers report that Type 1 diabetes patients had moderately but significantly shorter TCRB CDR3s across all four CD4+ subsets.

As every portion of the isolated RNA was reverse transcribed, the sequencing read expressed TCRB transcripts. Libraries were prepared by immunoSEQ multiplex PCR; TCRdb keeps only in-frame clonotypes and omits some of them. The sample records about 150,000 clones, approximately 9.1% being singletons. Specimen: central memory CD4+ T cells from blood. These TCRs come from a young woman with type 1 diabetes.

This clone was seen only a few times. V and J are TRBV23-1 and TRBJ1-1, with 7 bases that match TRBD1. TRBV23-1 falls under the ORF class, with uncertain function. This CDR3 contains 15 residues. The junction had 17 bases not matched to a gene; V was cut back by 10 bases and J by 6 bases. The CDR3 sequence: CATPTRDRVYSEAFF. CDR3 bases: TGCGCCACCCCTACCCGGGACAGAGTATATTCTGAAGCTTTCTTT.

This clone was observed a handful of times. The J gene is TRBJ2-7, the V gene TRBV28; D is possibly TRBD1 (6 bases). V gave up 2 bases and J gave up 1 base, with 9 bases separating them. CDR3 length: 14 amino acids. Germline lookup yields CDR1 MDHEN and CDR2 SYDVKM. CDR3 region: CASSLVDRSYEQYF. In DNA, the CDR3 is TGTGCCAGCAGTTTAGTCGACAGGTCCTACGAGCAGTACTTC.

The sample holds a few counts of this clone. The chain uses TRBV2 and TRBJ2-3; D perhaps matches TRBD2 (6 bases). The CDR3 runs to 13 residues. CDR1 and CDR2 (germline): SNHLY, FYNNEI. V was cut by 10 bases and J by 6 bases, with 17 bases left in between. The CDR3 DNA follows: TGTGCCATCGGGACTGAGTTCTTGGATACGCAGTATTTT. Encoded protein: CAIGTEFLDTQYF. Variable domain in full (rest from reference TRBV2 and TRBJ2-3): EPEVTQTPSHQVTQMGQEVILRCVPISNHLYFYWYRQILGQKVEFLVSFYNNEISEKSEIFDDQFSVERPDGSNFTLKIRSTKLEDSAMYFCAIGTEFLDTQYFGPGTRLTVL.

The chain recombines TRBV4-1 with TRBJ2-7; TRBD1 agrees at 8 bases. This CDR3 has 16 residues. Germline CDR1 is MGHRA and CDR2 is YSYEKL. Germline trimming cut 4 bases from V and 0 bases from J; bases unmatched to any gene: 8. In nucleotides, the CDR3 is TGCGCCAGCAGCCGCCCAGGGGGCGCTGACTCCTACGAGCAGTACTTC. Amino acid sequence: CASSRPGGADSYEQYF.

This clone was counted between two and nine times. The rearrangement links TRBV7-3 to TRBJ2-7; D call uncertain. The CDR3 consists of 14 residues. The ends were cut back, 1 base at V and 3 bases at J, with 10 bases in the middle. The germline CDR1 and CDR2 sequences are SGHTA and FQGTGA. The DNA for the CDR3 is TGTGCCAGCAGCTTAAGTTCGGCTAGCTACGAGCAGTACTTC. Protein product: CASSLSSASYEQYF.

The chain links TRBV6-5 to TRBJ2-7, with 7 bases aligning to TRBD2. V trimming: 6 bases; J trimming: 3 bases; junction bases outside the gene matches: 5. The CDR3 loop spans 13 amino acids. Germline CDR1 and CDR2: MNHEY and SVGAGI. The CDR3 coding sequence is TGTGCCAGCAGCCGCCGGGAGGACTACGAGCAGTACTTC. Its translation: CASSRREDYEQYF.

As for this clone: At one boundary the junction diverges from the germline segment, which might be a read error. The rearrangement uses TRBV29-1 and TRBJ2-5, with TRBD2 matching over 12 bases. The CDR3 runs to 15 residues. CDR1 and CDR2 (germline): SQVTM, ANQGSEA. This chain's CDR3 is CSVGGLAGLGEIQYF. The CDR3 DNA reads TGCAGCGTGGGCGGACTAGCGGGATTGGGAGAGATCCAGTACTTC.

This clone has just a few counts. The DNA for the CDR3 is TGTGCCTGGAACAGCCACGAGACCCAGTACTTC. Protein sequence: CAWNSHETQYF. The V and J genes are TRBV30 and TRBJ2-5; D is unresolved. Germline CDR1 is GTSNPN and CDR2 is SVGIG (reference sequence). The CDR3 extends over 11 amino acids. V was clipped by 4 bases and J by 5 bases, with 8 bases between them.

As for this clone: Other DNA sequences in the sample encode the same CDR3. The chain employs TRBV28 and TRBJ2-7, with D perhaps matching TRBD2 (6 bases). The germline gives CDR1 MDHEN, CDR2 SYDVKM. Trimming took 1 base from V and 4 from J, leaving 14 bases between them. The CDR3 consists of 15 residues. In DNA, the CDR3 is TGTGCCAGCAGTTTATATCAAGGTGGGGGGTACGAGCAGTACTTC. This sequence encodes CASSLYQGGGYEQYF. Complete variable domain (other parts from reference TRBV28 and TRBJ2-7): DVKVTQSSRYLVKRTGEKVFLECVQDMDHENMFWYRQDPGLGLRLIYFSYDVKMKEKGDIPEGYSVSREKKERFSLILESASTNQTSMYLCASSLYQGGGYEQYFGPGTRLTVT.

This clone came up a few times. The chain links TRBV30 to TRBJ1-2, with no clear D. The CDR3 runs 12 residues. Looked up from germline, CDR1 is GTSNPN and CDR2 is SVGIG (reference sequence). V lost 4 bases to trimming and J lost 8 bases, with 14 bases between them. CDR3 loop: CAWTTSGYGYTF. The CDR3 DNA follows: TGTGCCTGGACTACCTCGGGGTACGGCTACACCTTC.

The rearrangement joins TRBV11-3 to TRBJ1-1; D gene ambiguous. This CDR3 spans 11 amino acids. The germline V gene encodes CDR1 SGHNT and CDR2 YENEEA. V dropped 2 bases and J dropped 5 bases, with 3 bases sitting between them. CDR3 coding DNA: TGTGCCAGCAGCTTATCGACTGAAGCTTTCTTT. Translated: CASSLSTEAFF. The entire variable domain, with the rest obtained from reference TRBV11-3 and TRBJ1-1, is as follows: EAGVVQSPRYKIIEKKQPVAFWCNPISGHNTLYWYLQNLGQGPELLIRYENEEAVDDSQLPKDRFSAERLKGVDSTLKIQPAELGDSAVYLCASSLSTEAFFGQGTRLTVV.

This clone showed up just a few times. The chain has TRBV9 and TRBJ2-2, with 9 bases aligning to TRBD2. The CDR3 covers 16 residues. In germline, CDR1 is SGDLS, CDR2 YYNGEE. The V gene end was trimmed by 4 bases and the J gene end by 3 bases; junction bases not matched to a gene: 7. The CDR3 region is CASSPWTSEYTGELFF. DNA for the CDR3: TGTGCCAGCAGCCCTTGGACTAGCGAGTACACCGGGGAGCTGTTTTTT.

The V gene is TRBV5-4, the J gene TRBJ2-1; the match to TRBD2 covers 9 bases. Germline-derived CDR1 and CDR2 are SGHNT and YYREEE (reference sequence). Germline trimming cut 4 bases from V and 8 bases from J; bases unmatched to any gene: 16. This CDR3 has 17 residues. Written as DNA, the CDR3 is TGTGCCAGCAGCCCCAGCGGGGGGAACCTACATGATCATGAGCAGTTCTTC. Its protein product is CASSPSGGNLHDHEQFF.

This clone was seen a handful of times. The chain uses TRBV29-1 and TRBJ2-5; D is possibly TRBD1 (5 bases). This CDR3 region has 11 residues. Germline V gene lookup returns CDR1 SQVTM and CDR2 ANQGSEA. Trimming took 7 bases from V and 3 from J, leaving 9 bases between them. CDR3 residues: CSASREETQYF. For the CDR3, the DNA is TGCAGCGCTTCCAGGGAAGAGACCCAGTACTTC.

The rearrangement uses TRBV5-1 and TRBJ2-3, with D maybe TRBD1 (6 bases). V was pared by 0 bases and J by 1 base, with 6 bases between. The CDR3 consists of 14 residues. Germline V lookup: CDR1 SGHRS, CDR2 YFSETQ. CDR3 in DNA: TGCGCCAGCAGCTTGGGGACAGGCACAGATACGCAGTATTTT. This encodes CASSLGTGTDTQYF.

This clone was seen a few times. V is TRBV28 and J is TRBJ2-4, with 8 positions matching TRBD2. The CDR3 loop spans 14 amino acids. The germline V gene encodes CDR1 MDHEN and CDR2 SYDVKM. Trimming took 11 bases from V and 0 from J; bases not matched to a gene: 6. This CDR3 reads CAATGGIAKNIQYF. CDR3 DNA sequence: TGTGCCGCGACGGGGGGGATAGCCAAAAACATTCAGTACTTC.

This chain connects TRBV14 to TRBJ2-7; D might be TRBD2 (6 bases). V was cut by 0 bases and J by 11 bases, with 14 bases left in between. Germline assignment: CDR1 SGHDN and CDR2 FVKESK. CDR3 length: 13 residues. CDR3 sequence: CASSQDRGLRKYF. In nucleotides, the CDR3 is TGTGCCAGCAGCCAAGATCGGGGACTTAGGAAGTACTTC. Full variable domain (outside the CDR3, taken from reference TRBV14 and TRBJ2-7): EAGVTQFPSHSVIEKGQTVTLRCDPISGHDNLYWYRRVMGKEIKFLLHFVKESKQDESGMPNNRFLAERTGGTYSTLKVQPAELEDSGVYFCASSQDRGLRKYFGPGTRLTVT.

This clone occurred a few times. J is TRBJ2-5 and V is TRBV5-1; 7 bases align to TRBD2. Germline lookup yields CDR1 SGHRS and CDR2 YFSETQ. CDR3 size: 15 residues. The J segment lost 2 bases and the V segment lost 0 bases, leaving 4 bases of the junction unmatched. The CDR3 sequence is CASSLGLADQETQYF. CDR3 bases: TGCGCCAGCAGCTTGGGTCTAGCGGATCAAGAGACCCAGTACTTC.

The chain recombines TRBV6-5 with TRBJ2-1; no clear D gene. Trimming pared 0 bases from V and 3 bases from J, leaving 12 bases between. The germline gives CDR1 MNHEY, CDR2 SVGAGI. This CDR3 has 16 residues. CDR3: CASSYSFDPVYNEQFF. Written as DNA, the CDR3 is TGTGCCAGCAGTTACTCATTTGATCCAGTCTACAATGAGCAGTTCTTC.

This clone was seen only a few times. V is TRBV29-1 and J is TRBJ1-4, with D perhaps TRBD1 (5 bases). CDR1 SQVTM and CDR2 ANQGSEA come from the germline V gene. This CDR3 is 15 amino acids long. The V and J ends lost 4 bases and 5 bases respectively, with 17 bases between them. CDR3 sequence reads: CSVGAGANGNEKLFF. In DNA form, the CDR3 reads TGCAGCGTTGGAGCTGGGGCTAACGGCAATGAAAAACTGTTTTTT.

In this sample, this clone turned up a few times. This rearrangement joins TRBV5-1 to TRBJ2-1; TRBD2 aligns across 7 bases. The CDR3 loop spans 14 amino acids. Losses at the gene ends were 4 bases for V and 4 bases for J; bases not matched to a gene: 5. The germline V gene has CDR1 SGHRS and CDR2 YFSETQ. CDR3 nucleotide sequence: TGCGCCAGCAGCCAAGGACTAGTGTACAATGAGCAGTTCTTC. Protein product: CASSQGLVYNEQFF.

The V gene is TRBV2, the J gene TRBJ1-2; D gene unclear. Germline values: CDR1 SNHLY, CDR2 FYNNEI. V lost 3 bases to trimming and J lost 4 bases, with 9 bases between them. This CDR3 is built from 13 residues. For the CDR3, the DNA is TGTGCCAGCAGTGAGAGGCGGATCTATGGCTACACCTTC. This sequence encodes CASSERRIYGYTF.